This TCR beta chain was captured in a study of blood T cell repertoires in COVID-19. Study-wide background: Researchers got acute and convalescent COVID-19 samples from the United States, Italy and Spain. From T cells, B-cell-depleted T cells, or PBMCs came the material, which was cDNA or gDNA.

Germline lookup yields CDR1 SGHNT and CDR2 YYREEE (reference sequence). Deletions cut 0 bases from V and 0 bases from J, with 8 bases between. There are 15 residues in the CDR3. Methods used by the authors: Estimation of nucleated cell counts relied on the amplification of reference gene primers. Sequencing used immunoSEQ multiplex PCR; TCRdb keeps in-frame clones, though not all of them. V and J calls and clone size come straight from that table; D and trimming were deduced from the DNA. The sample shows 250,000 to 350,000 clones, 86% of them seen only once. The J gene is TRBJ2-3, the V gene TRBV5-4; D possibly corresponds to TRBD2 (6 bases). This clonotype was obtained from a woman between 45 and 60 years old with acute or convalescent COVID-19. The material sequenced was peripheral blood. The CDR3 coding sequence is TGTGCCAGCAGCTTGGACAGCGGGAGCACAGATACGCAGTATTTT. Protein product: CASSLDSGSTDTQYF.